These T cell receptor beta chains were read from a single sample in a study of a mutant IDH1 vaccine in newly diagnosed glioma. Only in-frame clones appear in the TCRdb table, and some are missing; sequencing was by immunoSEQ multiplex PCR. The data show 45,000 to 50,000 clones, more than 70% seen once. No cognate antigen is known for these TCRs. The sequencing used PBMCs, collected from a glioma patient whose treatment included an IDH1 peptide vaccine. The receptor set was obtained from a woman between 40 and 50 years old with glioma. The CDR3 runs from the conserved cysteine through the conserved F or W. The D gene is left open where the match is weak. Size is omitted from some rows. Given values are once, few, many or a class for expanded clones.

TRBJ2-5 | . | . | TRBV9 | CASSVVDSQETQYF | TGTGCCAGCAGCGTAGTAGACAGCCAAGAGACCCAGTACTTC
TRBJ1-2 | . | . | TRBV7-9 | CASSPDRNGYTF | TGTGCCAGCAGCCCGGACAGAAATGGCTACACCTTC
TRBJ1-2 | . | . | TRBV19 | CASSPQRTVLNYGYTF | TGTGCCAGTAGTCCCCAGAGGACGGTCCTTAACTATGGCTACACCTTC
TRBJ1-2 | . | . | TRBV30 | CAWSGWLDASYTF | TGTGCCTGGAGTGGCTGGTTGGACGCGAGCTACACCTTC
TRBJ1-5 | . | . | TRBV6-6 | CASSYDNQPQHF | TGTGCCAGCAGTTACGACAATCAGCCCCAGCATTTT
TRBJ2-1 | once | . | TRBV5-1 | CASSSGAAREQFF | TGCGCCAGCAGCTCGGGGGCTGCGCGGGAGCAGTTCTTC
TRBJ2-3 | . | . | TRBV7-2 | CASSLWWNTDTQYF | TGTGCCAGCAGCTTGTGGTGGAACACAGATACGCAGTATTTT
TRBJ1-5 | . | . | TRBV5-1 | CASSPTDPINQPQHF | TGCGCCAGCAGCCCGACTGACCCGATCAATCAGCCCCAGCATTTT
TRBJ2-3 | . | . | TRBV19 | CASSIGAFGADTQYF | TGTGCCAGTAGTATCGGGGCTTTTGGGGCAGATACGCAGTATTTT
TRBJ2-1 | . | . | TRBV30 | CAWSRAYEQFF | TGTGCCTGGAGCCGTGCCTATGAGCAGTTCTTC
TRBJ1-2 | . | TRBD1 | TRBV18 | CASSLTGNGYTF | TGTGCCAGCTCCTTGACAGGGAATGGCTACACCTTC
TRBJ2-7 | . | TRBD1 | TRBV29-1 | CSVVRDRADYEQYF | TGCAGCGTAGTCCGTGACAGGGCAGACTACGAGCAGTACTTC
TRBJ2-4 | . | TRBD1 | TRBV6-5 | CASRSDRVKNIQYF | TGTGCCAGCAGATCGGACAGGGTCAAAAACATTCAGTACTTC
TRBJ1-4 | . | TRBD1 | TRBV7-2 | CASSWDRNEKLFF | TGTGCCAGCAGCTGGGACAGGAATGAAAAACTGTTTTTT
TRBJ1-1 | once | TRBD1 | TRBV7-9 | CASSPEGQGNTEAFF | TGTGCCAGCAGCCCAGAGGGACAGGGGAACACTGAAGCTTTCTTT
TRBJ2-7 | once | TRBD2 | TRBV7-8 | CASSPPTSGSYEQYF | TGTGCCAGCAGCCCGCCGACTAGCGGGAGCTACGAGCAGTACTTC
TRBJ2-3 | . | TRBD1 | TRBV6-1 | CASSSGQGATDTQYF | TGTGCCAGCAGTTCCGGACAGGGGGCCACAGATACGCAGTATTTT
TRBJ2-3 | . | TRBD2 | TRBV7-2 | CASSSKAGGPDTQYF | TGTGCCAGCAGCTCTAAAGCGGGGGGCCCAGATACGCAGTATTTT
TRBJ2-4 | . | . | TRBV6-1 | CASSEGQAAKNIQYF | TGTGCCAGCAGTGAAGGACAGGCCGCCAAAAACATTCAGTACTTC
TRBJ2-7 | . | TRBD2 | TRBV7-2 | CASSLWASGSNEQYF | TGTGCCAGCAGCTTATGGGCTAGCGGGAGTAACGAGCAGTACTTC
TRBJ2-2 | . | . | TRBV7-3 | CASSLQTNAGELFF | TGTGCCAGCAGCTTACAGACTAACGCCGGGGAGCTGTTTTTT
TRBJ1-2 | . | . | TRBV6-1 | CASTQGLDYGYTF | TGTGCCAGCACTCAGGGGCTTGACTATGGCTACACCTTC
TRBJ2-7 | . | TRBD1 | TRBV7-9 | CASSLGSTGGPSYEQYF | TGTGCCAGCAGCTTAGGCTCGACAGGGGGTCCCTCCTACGAGCAGTACTTC